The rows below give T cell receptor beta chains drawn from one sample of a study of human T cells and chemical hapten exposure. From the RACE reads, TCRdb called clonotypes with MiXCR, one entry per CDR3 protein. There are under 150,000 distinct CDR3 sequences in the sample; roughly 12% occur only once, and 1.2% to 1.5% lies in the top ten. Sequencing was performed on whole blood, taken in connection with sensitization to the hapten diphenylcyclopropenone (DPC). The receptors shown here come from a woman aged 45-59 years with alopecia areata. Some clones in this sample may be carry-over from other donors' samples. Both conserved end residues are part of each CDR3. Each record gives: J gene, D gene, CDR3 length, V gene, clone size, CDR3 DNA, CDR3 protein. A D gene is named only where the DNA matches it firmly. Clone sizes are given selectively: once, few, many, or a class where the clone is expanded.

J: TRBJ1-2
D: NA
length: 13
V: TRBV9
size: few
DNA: TGTGCCAGCAGCGGATACAGGTCTTCCGGCTACACCTTC
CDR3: CASSGYRSSGYTF

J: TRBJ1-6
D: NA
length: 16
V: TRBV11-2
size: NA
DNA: TGTGCCAGCAGTCTTAGGATAGGGACGGGAAATTCACCCCTCCACTTT
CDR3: CASSLRIGTGNSPLHF

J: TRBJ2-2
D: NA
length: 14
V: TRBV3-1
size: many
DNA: TGTGCCAGCAGCCAAGTCCCTTCTACCGGGGAGCTGTTTTTT
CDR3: CASSQVPSTGELFF

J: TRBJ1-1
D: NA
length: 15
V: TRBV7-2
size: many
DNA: TGTGCCAGCAGCCCTACCCTTCCCCCGAACACTGAAGCTTTCTTT
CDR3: CASSPTLPPNTEAFF

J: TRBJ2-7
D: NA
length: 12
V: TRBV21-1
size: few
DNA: TGTGCCAGCAGCCCTCTATTGTACGAGCAGTACTTC
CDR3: CASSPLLYEQYF

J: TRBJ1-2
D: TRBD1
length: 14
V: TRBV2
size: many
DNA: TGTGCCACCCGAATCCGACAGGGAAACTATGGCTACACCTTC
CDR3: CATRIRQGNYGYTF

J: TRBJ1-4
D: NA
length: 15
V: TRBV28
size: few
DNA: TGTGCCAGCAGTTATGGGGGTTCGACTAATGAAAAACTGTTTTTT
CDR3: CASSYGGSTNEKLFF

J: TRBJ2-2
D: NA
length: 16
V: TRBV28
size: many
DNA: TGTGCCAGCAGTTTTACTAGAGGGATTAACACCGGGGAGCTGTTTTTT
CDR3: CASSFTRGINTGELFF

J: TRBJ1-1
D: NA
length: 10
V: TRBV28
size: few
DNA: TGTGCCAGTCTCGGCACTGAAGCTTTCTTT
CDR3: CASLGTEAFF

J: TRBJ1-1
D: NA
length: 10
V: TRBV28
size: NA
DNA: TGTGCCAGCAGTTCGACTGAAGCTTTCTTT
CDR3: CASSSTEAFF

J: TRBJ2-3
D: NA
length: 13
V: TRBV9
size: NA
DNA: TGTGCCAGCAGCGTGGACCCCACAGATACGCAGTATTTT
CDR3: CASSVDPTDTQYF

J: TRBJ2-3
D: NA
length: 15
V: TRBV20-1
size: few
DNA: TGCAGTGCTCGCGTCAGCGGCTCGAGCGGAGATACGCAGTATTTT
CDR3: CSARVSGSSGDTQYF

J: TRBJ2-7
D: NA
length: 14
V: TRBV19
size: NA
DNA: TGTGCCACCTCCGGGGGAACGAACTTCTACGAGCAGTACTTC
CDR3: CATSGGTNFYEQYF

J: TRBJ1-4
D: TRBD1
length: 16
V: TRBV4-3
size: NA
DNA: TGCGCCAGCAGCCGCTCTCCCGGGACAGGGGATGAAAAACTGTTTTTT
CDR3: CASSRSPGTGDEKLFF

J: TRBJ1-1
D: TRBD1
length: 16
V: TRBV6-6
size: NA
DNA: TGTGCCAGCCGTGGACAGGACATAGGAATGAACACTGAAGCTTTCTTT
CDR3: CASRGQDIGMNTEAFF

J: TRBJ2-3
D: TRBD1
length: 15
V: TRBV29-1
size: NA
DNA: TGCAGCGTAGAGACCGGGACAGGGGCCCGAGATACGCAGTATTTT
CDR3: CSVETGTGARDTQYF

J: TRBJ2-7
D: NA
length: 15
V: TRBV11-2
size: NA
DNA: TGTGCCAGCAGCGTTACGACAGACCCAAACTACGAGCAGTACTTC
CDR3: CASSVTTDPNYEQYF

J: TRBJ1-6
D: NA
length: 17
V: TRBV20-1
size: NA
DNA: TGCAGTGCTAGCGTGCCAGACTTCCCTAGTTATAATTCACCCCTCCACTTT
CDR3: CSASVPDFPSYNSPLHF

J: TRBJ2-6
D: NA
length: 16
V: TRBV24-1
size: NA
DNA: TGTGCCACCAGTGAGGGGGACCGCTCTGGGGCCAACGTCCTGACTTTC
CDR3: CATSEGDRSGANVLTF

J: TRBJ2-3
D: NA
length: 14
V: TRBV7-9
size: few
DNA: TGTGCCAGCAGCTTGTCTTTACCGCAAGATACGCAGTATTTT
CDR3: CASSLSLPQDTQYF

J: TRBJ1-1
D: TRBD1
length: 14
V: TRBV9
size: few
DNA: TGTGCCAGCAGCGCCCAGGGACAGACACCTGAAGCTTTCTTT
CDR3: CASSAQGQTPEAFF

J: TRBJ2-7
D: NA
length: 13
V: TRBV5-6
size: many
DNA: TGTGCCAGCAGCTTGAAGCCAGGGTATGAGCAGTACTTC
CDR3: CASSLKPGYEQYF

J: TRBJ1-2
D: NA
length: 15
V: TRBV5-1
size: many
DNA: TGCGCCAGCAGCTTGGGGGACATTTTTGCGCTTGGCTACACCTTC
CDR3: CASSLGDIFALGYTF